A single TCR beta chain is shown here with its context. This sample is part of a study of blood T cell repertoires in COVID-19. V lost 7 bases and J lost 4, with 14 bases in between. The CDR3 sequence is 14 residues long. Germline CDR1 is SNHLY and CDR2 is FYNNEI. Participant-reported clinical history was the basis for cohort assignment. Authors' processing steps: Amplification of reference gene primers provided the estimated nucleated cell counts. Produced via immunoSEQ multiplex PCR; TCRdb's table is partial and in-frame only. V, J and clone size reflect that table, while D and trimming were determined from the DNA. The sample lists a few hundred thousand clones; about 87% were seen once.

Sequenced input: PBMCs or T cells enriched from blood (not recorded which). The TCR sequence derives from a man aged 35 to 55 in a cohort exposed to, infected with or recovered from COVID-19 (not recorded which). The V and J genes are TRBV2 and TRBJ2-1; the D gene is possibly TRBD1 (5 bases). For the CDR3, the DNA is TGTGCCAGCATTAACCCAGGGTTATACAATGAGCAGTTCTTC. It translates to CASINPGLYNEQFF.